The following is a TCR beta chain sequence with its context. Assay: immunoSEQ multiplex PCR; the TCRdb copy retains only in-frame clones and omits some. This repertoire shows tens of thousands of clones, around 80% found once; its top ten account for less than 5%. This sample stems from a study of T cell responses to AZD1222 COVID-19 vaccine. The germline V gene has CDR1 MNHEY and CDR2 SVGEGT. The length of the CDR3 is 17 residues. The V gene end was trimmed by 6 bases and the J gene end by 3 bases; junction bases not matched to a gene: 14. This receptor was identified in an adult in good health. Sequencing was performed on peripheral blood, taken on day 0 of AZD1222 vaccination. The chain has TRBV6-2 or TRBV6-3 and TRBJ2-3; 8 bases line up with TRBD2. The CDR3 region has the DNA TGTGCCAGCAGCGGTCCAACCGGGACTAGATGGACAGATACGCAGTATTTT. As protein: CASSGPTGTRWTDTQYF.